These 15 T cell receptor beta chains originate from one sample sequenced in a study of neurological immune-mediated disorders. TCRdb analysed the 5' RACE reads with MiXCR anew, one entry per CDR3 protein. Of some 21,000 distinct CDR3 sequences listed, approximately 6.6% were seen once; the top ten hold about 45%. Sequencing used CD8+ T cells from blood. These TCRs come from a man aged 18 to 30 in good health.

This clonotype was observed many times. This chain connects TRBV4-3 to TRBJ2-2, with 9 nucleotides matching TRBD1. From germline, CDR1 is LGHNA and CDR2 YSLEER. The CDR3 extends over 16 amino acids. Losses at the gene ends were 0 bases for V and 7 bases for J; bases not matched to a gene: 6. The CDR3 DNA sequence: TGCGCCAGCAGCCAAGACCACAGGGGGCTGGGCGGGGAGCTGTTTTTT. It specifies CASSQDHRGLGGELFF.

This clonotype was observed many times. The CDR3 DNA reads as TGTGCCACCAGTGATACCCGGGACGGCTCCTACGAGCAGTACTTC. Translation gives CATSDTRDGSYEQYF. The rearrangement joins TRBV24-1 to TRBJ2-7; the D gene could be TRBD1 or TRBD2 (5 bases each). The germline V and J ends were trimmed by 3 bases and 0 bases, with 11 bases remaining between them. Germline values: CDR1 KGHDR, CDR2 SFDVKD. There are 15 residues in the CDR3.

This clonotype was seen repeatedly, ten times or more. CDR3 in amino acids: CATSRGSGLADSTDTQYF. Written as DNA, the CDR3 is TGTGCCACCAGCAGAGGTTCGGGACTAGCGGACAGCACAGATACGCAGTATTTT. The chain combines TRBV15 with TRBJ2-3; the match to TRBD2 covers 11 bases. The V segment lost 1 base and the J segment 0 bases; nucleotides outside the gene matches: 6. The CDR3 sequence is 18 residues long. Germline V gene data show CDR1 as LNHNV and CDR2 as YYDKDF (reference sequence). Looking up the rest from reference TRBV15 and TRBJ2-3 gives the full variable domain: DAMVIQNPRYQVTQFGKPVTLSCSQTLNHNVMYWYQQKSSQAPKLLFHYYDKDFNNEADTPDNFQSRRPNTSFCFLDIRSPGLGDTAMYLCATSRGSGLADSTDTQYFGPGTRLTVL.

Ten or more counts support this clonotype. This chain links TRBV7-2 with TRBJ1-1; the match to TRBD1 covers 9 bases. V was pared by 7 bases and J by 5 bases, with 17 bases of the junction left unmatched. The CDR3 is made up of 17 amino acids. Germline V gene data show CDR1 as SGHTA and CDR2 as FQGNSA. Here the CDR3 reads CASTSEDRGFRRTEAFF. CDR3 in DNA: TGTGCCAGCACCTCAGAGGACAGGGGTTTTCGTCGGACTGAAGCTTTCTTT.

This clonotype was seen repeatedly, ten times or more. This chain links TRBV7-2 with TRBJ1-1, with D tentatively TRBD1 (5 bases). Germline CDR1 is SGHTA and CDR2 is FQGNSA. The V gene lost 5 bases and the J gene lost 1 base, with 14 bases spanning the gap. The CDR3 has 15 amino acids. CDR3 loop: CASSPPGVGNTEAFF. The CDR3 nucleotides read TGTGCCAGCAGCCCTCCGGGGGTCGGGAACACTGAAGCTTTCTTT.

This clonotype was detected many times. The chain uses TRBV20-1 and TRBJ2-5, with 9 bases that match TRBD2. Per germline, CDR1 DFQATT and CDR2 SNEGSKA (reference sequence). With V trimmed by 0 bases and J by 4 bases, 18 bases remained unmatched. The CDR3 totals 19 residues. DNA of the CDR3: TGCAGTGCTAGAGATCTTGGGGGACTAGCTTTAATTGAAGTAGAGACCCAGTACTTC. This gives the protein CSARDLGGLALIEVETQYF.

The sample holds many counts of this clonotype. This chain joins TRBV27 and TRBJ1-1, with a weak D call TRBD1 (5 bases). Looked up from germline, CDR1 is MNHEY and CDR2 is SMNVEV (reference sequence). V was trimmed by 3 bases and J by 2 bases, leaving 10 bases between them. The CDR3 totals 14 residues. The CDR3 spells CASSLWGPNTEAFF. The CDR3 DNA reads TGTGCCAGCAGTTTGTGGGGCCCTAACACTGAAGCTTTCTTT.

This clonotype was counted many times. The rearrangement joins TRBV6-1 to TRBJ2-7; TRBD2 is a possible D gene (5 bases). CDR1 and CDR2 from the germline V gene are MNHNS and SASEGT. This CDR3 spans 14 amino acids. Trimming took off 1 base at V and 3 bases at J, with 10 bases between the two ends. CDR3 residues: CASSEGSGSYEQYF. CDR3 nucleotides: TGTGCCAGCAGTGAAGGCAGCGGCAGCTACGAGCAGTACTTC.

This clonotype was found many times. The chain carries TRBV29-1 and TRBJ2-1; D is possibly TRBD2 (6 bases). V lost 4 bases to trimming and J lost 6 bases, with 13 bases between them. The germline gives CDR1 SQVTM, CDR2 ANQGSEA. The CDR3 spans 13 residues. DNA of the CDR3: TGCAGCGTTGCGGGGGAACCAGGCAATGAGCAGTTCTTC. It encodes CSVAGEPGNEQFF.

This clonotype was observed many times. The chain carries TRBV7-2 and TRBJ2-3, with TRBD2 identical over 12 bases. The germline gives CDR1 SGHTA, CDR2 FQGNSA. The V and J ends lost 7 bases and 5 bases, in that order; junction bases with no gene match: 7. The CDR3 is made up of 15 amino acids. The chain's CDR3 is CASTASGGAGDTQYF. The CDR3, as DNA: TGTGCCAGCACCGCTAGCGGGGGGGCCGGAGATACGCAGTATTTT.

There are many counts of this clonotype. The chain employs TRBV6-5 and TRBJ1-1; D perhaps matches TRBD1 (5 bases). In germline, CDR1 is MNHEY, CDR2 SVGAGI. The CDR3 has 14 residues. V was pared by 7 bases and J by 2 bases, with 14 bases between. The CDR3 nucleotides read TGTGCCAGCAACTACAGGTACGGAAACACTGAAGCTTTCTTT. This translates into CASNYRYGNTEAFF.

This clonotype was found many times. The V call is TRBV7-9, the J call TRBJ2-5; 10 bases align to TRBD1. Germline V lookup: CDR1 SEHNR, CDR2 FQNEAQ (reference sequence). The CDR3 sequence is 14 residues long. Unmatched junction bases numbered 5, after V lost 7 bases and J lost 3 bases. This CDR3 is CASTSGTGEETQYF. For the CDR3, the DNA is TGTGCCAGCACCTCAGGGACAGGGGAAGAGACCCAGTACTTC.

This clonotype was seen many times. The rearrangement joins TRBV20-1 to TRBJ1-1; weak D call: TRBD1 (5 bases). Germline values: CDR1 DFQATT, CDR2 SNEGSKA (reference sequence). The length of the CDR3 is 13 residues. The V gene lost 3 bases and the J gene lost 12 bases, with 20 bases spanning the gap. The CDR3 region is CSARDRDRTKTFF. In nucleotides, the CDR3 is TGCAGTGCTAGGGACCGGGACCGGACAAAAACTTTCTTT.

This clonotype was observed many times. CDR3 DNA sequence: TGTGCCAGCAGCTTAGCCCTGACTAACTATGGCTACACCTTC. The encoded protein is CASSLALTNYGYTF. J is TRBJ1-2 and V is TRBV7-9, with D uncertain. The CDR3 runs to 14 residues. V dropped 0 bases and J dropped 0 bases, with 5 bases sitting between them. CDR1 and CDR2 from the germline V gene are SEHNR and FQNEAQ (reference sequence).

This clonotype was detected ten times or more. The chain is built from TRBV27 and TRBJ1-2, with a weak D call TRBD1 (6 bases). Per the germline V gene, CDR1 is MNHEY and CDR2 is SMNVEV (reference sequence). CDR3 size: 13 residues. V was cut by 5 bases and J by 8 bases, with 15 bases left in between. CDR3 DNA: TGTGCCAGCAGTCCGGGGGGCGCGAGGGGCTACACCTTC. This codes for CASSPGGARGYTF.